One T cell receptor beta chain is described in this entry. There is no known antigen for this receptor. Base qualities are missing; no much larger clone stands one base away. Compared with germline, V lacks 10 bases and J lacks 0 bases; bases without a gene match: 3. The CDR3 spans 13 residues, from the cysteine through the phenylalanine. Only the CDR3 DNA is retained, 39 bases long and in frame from the first base. Per the germline V gene (reference sequence), MNHEY is the CDR1 and SMNVEV is the CDR2. This sample was taken from a study of blood T cell repertoires in COVID-19 (dated by TCRdb to 2018 to 2020). Context from the whole study: Collaborator samples came from the United States, Italy and Spain and covered acute and convalescent phases of COVID-19. The prospective study material was composed of cDNA or gDNA derived from T cells, B-cell-depleted T cells, or PBMCs. Subjects who had been exposed to COVID-19, were actively infected with it, or had recovered from it provided the deeply sampled blood TCRbeta repertoires that made up the dataset. A freely available public database, intended as a resource for researchers studying the immune response to SARS-CoV-2, is where the repertoires were released. Samples came from the ongoing ImmuneRACE study (first 160 participants) plus 1,254 subjects from 6 global collaborators. Nearly every sample came with metadata listing a de-identified subject ID, COVID-19 status, age in years and sex. HLA class I and class II types, where available, came from metadata supplied by the sample provider rather than from assay-based typing. General study outcomes and caveats: The amount of clinical and demographic metadata varied by source and participant and was provided uncurated.

The immunoSEQ Assay, a bias-controlled multiplex PCR, was used to amplify TCRbeta CDR3 regions from genomic DNA. The published analysis was carried out like this. Nucleated cell counts per sample were estimated from amplification of reference gene primers within the assay. To quantify the absolute abundance of each unique TCRbeta CDR3 rearrangement, sequence reads were collapsed and filtered. For each sample, productive Simpson clonality was calculated as the square root of Simpson's diversity index over productive rearrangements. TCRdb took this table from immuneACCESS and kept in-frame rearrangements with V and J called. Such tables lack part of the clones; where checked against another copy, unresolved V genes explain under half of the gap, and the rest is unexplained. V and J calls plus clone size are reproduced from that table; the DNA served to infer D and trimming. This sample comprises more than 300,000 clones, approximately 89% of them detected only once. The top ten hold more than 9% of the sample.

At one collaborating source in Seattle, patients were enrolled during active infection and were followed longitudinally through the course of disease. Whole blood was collected in K2EDTA tubes by collaborating institutions according to the institutions' own protocols. Collaborator samples were shipped for TCRbeta analysis as frozen whole blood, isolated PBMCs, or DNA extracted from either sample type. The chain was built from TRBV27 and TRBJ2-7; 10 central nucleotides agree with TRBD2. This sequence was found in a woman in her thirties with COVID-19, enrolled during active disease. The sample consisted of peripheral blood. The CDR3 amino acid sequence is: CATRTSGSYEQYF. The nucleotide sequence is TGTGCCACTCGGACTAGCGGCTCCTACGAGCAGTACTTC.